This T cell receptor (beta chain) was recorded in a study of blood T cell repertoires in COVID-19. Across the whole study: Some COVID-19 samples were acute and others convalescent; all came from the United States, Italy and Spain. T cells, B-cell-depleted T cells, or PBMCs provided the cDNA or gDNA that served as material.

This clone was found once. The data were produced by immunoSEQ multiplex PCR, yet TCRdb's version contains in-frame clones alone and is incomplete. Of about 200,000 clones listed, approximately 90% are singletons. Material for sequencing was peripheral blood. The sequence was collected from a man under 40 with acute or convalescent COVID-19.

In DNA, the CDR3 is TGTGCCAGCAGTGCCACAGGGGATTATGGCTACACCTTC. It codes for CASSATGDYGYTF. The rearrangement links TRBV6-4 to TRBJ1-2; TRBD1 matches 7 bases. Losses at the gene ends were 4 bases for V and 5 bases for J; bases not matched to a gene: 4. The CDR3 has 13 amino acids. CDR1 and CDR2 from the germline V gene are MRHNA and SNTAGT.